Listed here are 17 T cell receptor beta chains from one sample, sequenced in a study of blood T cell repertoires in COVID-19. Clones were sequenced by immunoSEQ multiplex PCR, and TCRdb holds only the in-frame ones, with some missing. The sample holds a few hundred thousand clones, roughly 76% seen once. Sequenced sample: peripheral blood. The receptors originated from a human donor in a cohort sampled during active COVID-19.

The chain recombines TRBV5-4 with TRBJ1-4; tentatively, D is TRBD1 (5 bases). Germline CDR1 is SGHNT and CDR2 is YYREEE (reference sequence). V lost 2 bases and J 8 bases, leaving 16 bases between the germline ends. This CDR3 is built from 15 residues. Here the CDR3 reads CASSLSSGGEEKLFF. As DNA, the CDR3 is TGTGCCAGCAGCTTAAGTTCGGGAGGGGAAGAAAAACTGTTTTTT.

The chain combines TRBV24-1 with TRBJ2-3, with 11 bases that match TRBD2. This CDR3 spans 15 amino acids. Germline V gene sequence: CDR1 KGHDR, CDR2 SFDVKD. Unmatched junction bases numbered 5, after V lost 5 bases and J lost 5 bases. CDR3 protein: CATSAGTSGRDTQYF. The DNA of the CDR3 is TGTGCCACCAGTGCCGGGACTAGCGGCAGAGATACGCAGTATTTT.

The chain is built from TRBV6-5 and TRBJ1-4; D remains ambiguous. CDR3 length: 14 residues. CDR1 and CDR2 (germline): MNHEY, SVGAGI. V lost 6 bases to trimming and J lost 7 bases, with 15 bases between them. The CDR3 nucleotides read TGTGCCAGCAGGCCTACAGTGATGGGTGAAAAACTGTTTTTT. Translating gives CASRPTVMGEKLFF.

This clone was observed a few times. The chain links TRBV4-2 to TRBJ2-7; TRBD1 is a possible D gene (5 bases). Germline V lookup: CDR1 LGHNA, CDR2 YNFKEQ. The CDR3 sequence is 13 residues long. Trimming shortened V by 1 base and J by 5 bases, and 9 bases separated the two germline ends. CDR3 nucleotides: TGTGCCAGCAGCCAAGCGAAAGGGGACGAGCAGTACTTC. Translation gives CASSQAKGDEQYF.

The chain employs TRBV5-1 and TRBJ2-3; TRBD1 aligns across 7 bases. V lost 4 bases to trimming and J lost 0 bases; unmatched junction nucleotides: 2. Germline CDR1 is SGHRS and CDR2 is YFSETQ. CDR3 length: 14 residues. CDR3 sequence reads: CASSPDRSTDTQYF. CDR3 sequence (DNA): TGCGCCAGCAGCCCGGACAGGAGCACAGATACGCAGTATTTT.

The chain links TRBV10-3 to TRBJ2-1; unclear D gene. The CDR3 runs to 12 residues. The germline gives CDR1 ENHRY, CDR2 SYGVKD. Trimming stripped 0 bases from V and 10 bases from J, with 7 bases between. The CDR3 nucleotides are TGTGCCATCAGTGAGTCGAGGCGGGAGCAGTTCTTC. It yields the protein CAISESRREQFF.

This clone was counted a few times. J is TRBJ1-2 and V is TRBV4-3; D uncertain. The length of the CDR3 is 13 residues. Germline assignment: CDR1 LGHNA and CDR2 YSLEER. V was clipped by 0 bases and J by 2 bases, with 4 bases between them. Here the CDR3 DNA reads TGCGCCAGCAGCCAAGATGTAAACTATGGCTACACCTTC. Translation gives CASSQDVNYGYTF.

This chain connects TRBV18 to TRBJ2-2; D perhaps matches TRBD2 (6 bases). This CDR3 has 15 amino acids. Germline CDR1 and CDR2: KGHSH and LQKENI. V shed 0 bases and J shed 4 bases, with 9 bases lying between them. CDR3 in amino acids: CASSPPRRATGELFF. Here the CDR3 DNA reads TGTGCCAGCTCACCACCAAGGAGGGCCACCGGGGAGCTGTTTTTT.

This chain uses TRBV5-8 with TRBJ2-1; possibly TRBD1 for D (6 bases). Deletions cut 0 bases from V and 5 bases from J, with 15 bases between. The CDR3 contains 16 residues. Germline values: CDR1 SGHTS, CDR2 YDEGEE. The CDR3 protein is CASSLGSYRANNEQFF. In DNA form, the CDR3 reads TGTGCCAGCAGCTTGGGAAGTTACAGGGCCAACAATGAGCAGTTCTTC.

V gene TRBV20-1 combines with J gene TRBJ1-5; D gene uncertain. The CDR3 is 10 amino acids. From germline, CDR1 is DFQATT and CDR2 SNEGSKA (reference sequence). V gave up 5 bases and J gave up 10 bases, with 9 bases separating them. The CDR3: CSAGLLPQHF. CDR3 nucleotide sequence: TGCAGTGCTGGACTTTTACCCCAGCATTTT.

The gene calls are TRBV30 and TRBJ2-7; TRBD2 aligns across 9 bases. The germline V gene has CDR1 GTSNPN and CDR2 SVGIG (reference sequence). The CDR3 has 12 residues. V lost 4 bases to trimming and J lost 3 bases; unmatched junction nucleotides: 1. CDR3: CAWTSGNYEQYF. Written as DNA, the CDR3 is TGTGCCTGGACTAGCGGGAACTACGAGCAGTACTTC.

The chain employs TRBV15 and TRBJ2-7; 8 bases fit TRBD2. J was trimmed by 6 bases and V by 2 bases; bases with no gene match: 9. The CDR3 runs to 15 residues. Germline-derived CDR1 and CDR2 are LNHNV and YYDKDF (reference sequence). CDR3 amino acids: CATSRPSGSGPEQYF. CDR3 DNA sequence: TGTGCCACCAGCAGACCGAGCGGGAGTGGTCCCGAGCAGTACTTC.

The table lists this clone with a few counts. The CDR3 DNA sequence: TGTGCCAGCAGCTTAGTTGACAGGGCGCAGTACTTC. Translating it yields CASSLVDRAQYF. V usage is TRBV7-8 and J usage is TRBJ2-7; 7 nucleotides agree with TRBD1. Per germline, CDR1 SGHVS and CDR2 FQNEAQ. CDR3 length: 12 residues. V dropped 1 base and J dropped 9; count of bases not matched to a gene: 3.

The CDR3 sequence is CASSQLSQDSSNYGYTF. The CDR3 DNA reads TGCGCCAGCAGTCAATTGAGTCAGGACTCATCTAACTATGGCTACACCTTC. The chain is built from TRBV23-1 and TRBJ1-2; D gene uncertain. TRBV23-1 is an ORF, and what it does is uncertain. Trimming removed 1 base from V and 0 bases from J, with 15 bases in between. The CDR3 covers 17 residues.

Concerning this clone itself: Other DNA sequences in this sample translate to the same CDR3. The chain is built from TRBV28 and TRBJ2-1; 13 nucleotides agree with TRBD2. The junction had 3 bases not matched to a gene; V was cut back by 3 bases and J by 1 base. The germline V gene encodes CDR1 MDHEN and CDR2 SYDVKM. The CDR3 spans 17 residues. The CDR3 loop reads CASSFPTSGRSYNEQFF. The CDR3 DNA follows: TGTGCCAGCAGTTTCCCGACTAGCGGGAGGTCCTACAATGAGCAGTTCTTC. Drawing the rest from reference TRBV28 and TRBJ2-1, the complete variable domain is DVKVTQSSRYLVKRTGEKVFLECVQDMDHENMFWYRQDPGLGLRLIYFSYDVKMKEKGDIPEGYSVSREKKERFSLILESASTNQTSMYLCASSFPTSGRSYNEQFFGPGTRLTVL.

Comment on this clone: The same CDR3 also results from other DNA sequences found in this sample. Here the CDR3 reads CASSLDRLSTDTQYF. The CDR3 DNA reads TGTGCCAGCAGCTTAGATCGCCTATCGACAGATACGCAGTATTTT. This sequence joins TRBV11-2 and TRBJ2-3; D is unclear. V shed 0 bases and J shed 3 bases, with 10 bases lying between them. The germline V gene has CDR1 SGHAT and CDR2 FQNNGV. CDR3 length: 15 amino acids.

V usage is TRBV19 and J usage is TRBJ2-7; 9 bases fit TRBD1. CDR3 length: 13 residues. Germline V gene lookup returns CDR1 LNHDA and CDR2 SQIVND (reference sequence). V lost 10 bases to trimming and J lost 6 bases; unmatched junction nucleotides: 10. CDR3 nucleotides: TGTGCCACTGGGGACAGGGACCTCAGCGAGCAGTACTTC. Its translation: CATGDRDLSEQYF.